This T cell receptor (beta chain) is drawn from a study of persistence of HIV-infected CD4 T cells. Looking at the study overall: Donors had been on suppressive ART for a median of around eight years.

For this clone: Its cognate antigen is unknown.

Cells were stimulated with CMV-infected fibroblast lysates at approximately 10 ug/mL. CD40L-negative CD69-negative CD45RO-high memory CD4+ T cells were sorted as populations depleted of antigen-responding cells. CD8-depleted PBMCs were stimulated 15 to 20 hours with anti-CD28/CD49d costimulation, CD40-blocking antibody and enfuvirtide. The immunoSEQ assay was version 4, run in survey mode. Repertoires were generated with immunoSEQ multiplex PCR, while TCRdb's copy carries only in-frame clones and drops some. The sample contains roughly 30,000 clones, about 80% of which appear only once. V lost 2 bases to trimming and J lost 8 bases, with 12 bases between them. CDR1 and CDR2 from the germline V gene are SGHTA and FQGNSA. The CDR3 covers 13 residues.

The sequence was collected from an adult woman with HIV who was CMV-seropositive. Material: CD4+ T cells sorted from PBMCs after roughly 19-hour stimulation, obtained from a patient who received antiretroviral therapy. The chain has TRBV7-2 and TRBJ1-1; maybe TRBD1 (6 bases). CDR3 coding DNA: TGTGCCAGCAGCTTAAAGGGGGGCAGGGAAGCTTTCTTT. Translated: CASSLKGGREAFF.